These 19 T cell receptor beta chains share one sample of origin, sequenced in a study of a mutant IDH1 vaccine in newly diagnosed glioma. Clones were sequenced by immunoSEQ multiplex PCR, and TCRdb holds only the in-frame ones, with some missing. The repertoire consists of about 92,000 clones, with around four fifths occurring once and the leading ten covering less than 8.5%. This sample's time point: baseline, week 1 (first vaccination visit). Treatment noted: pre-vaccination baseline after standard-of-care therapy. This material consisted of PBMCs, taken from a glioma patient treated with radiotherapy, temozolomide or both. These receptors were obtained from a middle-aged man with glioma.

Only one count was recorded for this clone. The J gene is TRBJ2-5, the V gene TRBV5-4; no reliable D call. Between the trimmed V and J ends, which lost 2 bases and 2 bases, there was a span of 13 bases. Germline V CDR1 and CDR2: SGHNT, YYREEE (reference sequence). CDR3 size: 15 residues. For the CDR3, the DNA is TGTGCCAGCAGCTTCGACCCAAGCCGACAAGAGACCCAGTACTTC. Amino acid sequence: CASSFDPSRQETQYF.

The chain links TRBV5-1 to TRBJ2-7, with 7 bases aligning to TRBD1. Germline values: CDR1 SGHRS, CDR2 YFSETQ. J gave up 0 bases and V 3 bases, and 6 bases lay outside the gene matches. The CDR3 has 15 residues. In nucleotides, the CDR3 is TGCGCCAGCAGCTCGACAGGGTTAGACTCCTACGAGCAGTACTTC. Protein: CASSSTGLDSYEQYF.

This clone was seen only once. The genes are TRBV28 and TRBJ2-1; D is perhaps TRBD2 (5 bases). The CDR3 spans 14 residues. V was cut by 7 bases and J by 2 bases, with 12 bases left in between. Germline V CDR1 and CDR2: MDHEN, SYDVKM. CDR3: CASTSPGAYNEQFF. CDR3 in DNA: TGTGCCAGCACCTCCCCCGGGGCCTACAATGAGCAGTTCTTC. Full variable domain (rest looked up from reference TRBV28 and TRBJ2-1): DVKVTQSSRYLVKRTGEKVFLECVQDMDHENMFWYRQDPGLGLRLIYFSYDVKMKEKGDIPEGYSVSREKKERFSLILESASTNQTSMYLCASTSPGAYNEQFFGPGTRLTVL.

The chain couples TRBV6-6 to TRBJ2-5; no firm D call. V was shortened by 2 bases and J by 0 bases, with 7 bases between the two germline ends. The length of the CDR3 is 14 residues. In germline, CDR1 is MNHNY, CDR2 SVGAGI (reference sequence). DNA for the CDR3: TGTGCCAGCAGTTACCAGGAGTACCAAGAGACCCAGTACTTC. Translation gives CASSYQEYQETQYF.

This chain connects TRBV6-1 to TRBJ2-7, with unresolved D. V dropped 1 base and J dropped 4 bases, with 8 bases sitting between them. Germline V CDR1 and CDR2: MNHNS, SASEGT. CDR3 size: 13 residues. The CDR3 DNA sequence: TGTGCCAGCAGTGAAGGAAGGGAATACGAGCAGTACTTC. This gives the protein CASSEGREYEQYF.

This chain uses TRBV4-3 with TRBJ2-1; 10 nucleotides align to TRBD2. Germline V gene sequence: CDR1 LGHNA, CDR2 YSLEER. V was clipped by 2 bases and J by 6 bases; unmatched bases: 7. This CDR3 spans 16 amino acids. CDR3 residues: CASSQPGLAVSNEQFF. DNA of the CDR3: TGCGCCAGCAGCCAACCAGGACTAGCGGTAAGCAATGAGCAGTTCTTC.

The chain joins TRBV6-1 to TRBJ1-1; 9 positions match TRBD1. The CDR3 has 15 residues. V shed 4 bases, J shed 1 base, and the junction held 4 bases outside the gene matches. Germline values: CDR1 MNHNS, CDR2 SASEGT. CDR3 residues: CASSASTGGNTEAFF. CDR3 nucleotide sequence: TGTGCCAGCAGTGCCTCGACAGGGGGGAACACTGAAGCTTTCTTT.

The rearrangement uses TRBV18 and TRBJ2-2; 8 bases align to TRBD2. The germline V gene encodes CDR1 KGHSH and CDR2 LQKENI. The junction had 6 bases not matched to a gene; V was cut back by 6 bases and J by 0 bases. CDR3 length equals 16 residues. This CDR3 reads CASSVSGGANTGELFF. For the CDR3, the DNA is TGTGCCAGCTCGGTGAGCGGGGGTGCGAACACCGGGGAGCTGTTTTTT.

The chain has TRBV20-1 and TRBJ2-3; the D is unclear. The CDR3 contains 11 residues. Germline CDR1 reads DFQATT; CDR2 reads SNEGSKA (reference sequence). V was shortened by 3 bases and J by 0 bases, with 1 base between the two germline ends. The CDR3 region is CSASSTDTQYF. CDR3 DNA: TGCAGTGCTAGTAGCACAGATACGCAGTATTTT.

The chain employs TRBV9 and TRBJ2-1; the match to TRBD2 covers 7 bases. Germline V gene lookup returns CDR1 SGDLS and CDR2 YYNGEE. V gave up 2 bases and J gave up 2 bases; unmatched junction bases: 1. The CDR3 runs to 14 residues. CDR3 sequence reads: CASSVGRAYNEQFF. The CDR3 DNA reads TGTGCCAGCAGCGTTGGGAGGGCCTACAATGAGCAGTTCTTC.

The J gene is TRBJ1-2, the V gene TRBV20-1; no clear D. CDR1 is DFQATT, CDR2 SNEGSKA, per germline (reference sequence). Trimming left V 0 bases short and J 8 bases short, with 7 bases between. The CDR3 consists of 11 residues. Written as DNA, the CDR3 is TGCAGTGCTAGAGATCTAGGGGGCTACACCTTC. Translated, it gives CSARDLGGYTF.

This clone was observed once. The chain links TRBV6-5 to TRBJ1-3; D unclear. From germline, CDR1 is MNHEY and CDR2 SVGAGI. This CDR3 is 13 amino acids long. V shed 7 bases and J shed 0 bases, with 7 bases lying between them. The CDR3 region has the DNA TGTGCCAGCAAGCGTGACTCTGGAAACACCATATATTTT. Translated: CASKRDSGNTIYF.

The chain combines TRBV4-2 with TRBJ2-5; 7 bases align to TRBD1. The DNA matches TRBJ2-7 better at its end, which makes the J call doubtful. This CDR3 spans 15 amino acids. Germline-derived CDR1 and CDR2 are LGHNA and YNFKEQ. The CDR3 coding sequence is TGTGCCAGCAGCCTCTACAGGGGTCTTCCCTACGAGCAGTACTTC. Its protein is CASSLYRGLPYEQYF.

The chain couples TRBV30 to TRBJ2-3, with D uncertain. Per the germline V gene, CDR1 is GTSNPN and CDR2 is SVGIG (reference sequence). V lost 5 bases and J lost 2, with 17 bases in between. This CDR3 has 15 amino acids. CDR3 sequence: CAWQRGGASTDTQYF. The CDR3 region has the DNA TGTGCCTGGCAAAGAGGTGGCGCCTCCACAGATACGCAGTATTTT.

The rearrangement links TRBV19 to TRBJ1-4; 10 nucleotides match TRBD1. The V gene end was trimmed by 5 bases and the J gene end by 0 bases; junction bases not matched to a gene: 6. The length of the CDR3 is 17 residues. Germline V gives CDR1 LNHDA, CDR2 SQIVND (reference sequence). CDR3 DNA sequence: TGTGCCAGTAGTGTCAAGACAGGGGGCGCAACTAATGAAAAACTGTTTTTT. It encodes CASSVKTGGATNEKLFF.

This chain joins TRBV7-2 and TRBJ1-5, with unresolved D. This CDR3 region has 15 residues. V was pared by 0 bases and J by 4 bases, with 10 bases between. Germline values: CDR1 SGHTA, CDR2 FQGNSA. CDR3 in DNA: TGTGCCAGCAGCTTAGCGTTCGGTGGGAATCAGCCCCAGCATTTT. Protein sequence: CASSLAFGGNQPQHF.

The V gene is TRBV5-1, the J gene TRBJ1-1, with D unclear. Germline V gene data show CDR1 as SGHRS and CDR2 as YFSETQ. V was trimmed by 0 bases and J by 6 bases, leaving 12 bases between them. The CDR3 is 14 amino acids. CDR3 residues: CASSLGAVPSEAFF. For the CDR3, the DNA is TGCGCCAGCAGCTTGGGGGCAGTCCCTTCTGAAGCTTTCTTT.

The CDR3 sequence: CASSQTTRGANTEAFF. The CDR3 coding sequence is TGTGCCAGCAGCCAAACAACCAGGGGAGCGAACACTGAAGCTTTCTTT. V gene TRBV5-5 combines with J gene TRBJ1-1, with D possibly matching TRBD1 (6 bases). Trimming stripped 4 bases from V and 1 base from J, with 17 bases between. The CDR3 consists of 16 residues. Germline assignment: CDR1 SGHKS and CDR2 YYEKEE (reference sequence).

This rearrangement joins TRBV25-1 to TRBJ1-2, with a possible D match to TRBD1 (5 bases). The CDR3 runs 13 residues. The germline V gene encodes CDR1 MGHDK and CDR2 SYGVNS. The V end lost 1 base, the J end lost 3 bases, and 6 bases lay between the germline ends. The CDR3 DNA reads TGTGCCAGCAGTGAATTAGGGGACTATGGCTACACCTTC. Its protein is CASSELGDYGYTF.